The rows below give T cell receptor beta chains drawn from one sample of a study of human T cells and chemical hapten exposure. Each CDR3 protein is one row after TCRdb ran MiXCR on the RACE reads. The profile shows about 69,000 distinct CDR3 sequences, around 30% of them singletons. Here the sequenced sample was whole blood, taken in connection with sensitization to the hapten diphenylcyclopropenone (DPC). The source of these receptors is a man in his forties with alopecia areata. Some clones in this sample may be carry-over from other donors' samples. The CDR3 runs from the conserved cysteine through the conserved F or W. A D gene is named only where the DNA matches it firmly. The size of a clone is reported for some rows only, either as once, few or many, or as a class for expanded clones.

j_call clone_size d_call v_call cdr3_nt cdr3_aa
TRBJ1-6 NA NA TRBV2 TGTGCCAGCAGAGAGTCCCGGGACATGGGCCCCCTCCACTTT CASRESRDMGPLHF
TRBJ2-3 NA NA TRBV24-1 TGTGCCACCACAGGAAGCGGAACCACAGATACGCAGTATTTT CATTGSGTTDTQYF
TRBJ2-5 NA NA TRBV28 TGTGCCAGCACCGCAGAGGCCCAGAAAGAGACCCAGTACTTC CASTAEAQKETQYF
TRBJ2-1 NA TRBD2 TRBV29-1 TGCAGCGTGATGGGTAGCGGGCGATACAATGAGCAGTTCTTC CSVMGSGRYNEQFF
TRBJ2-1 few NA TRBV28 TGTGCCAGCAGTTTCGTCGAAGCCGTTGGATCCTACAATGAGCAGTTCTTC CASSFVEAVGSYNEQFF
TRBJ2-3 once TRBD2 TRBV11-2 TGTGCCAGCAGCTTAGATGGCGGGAGTACAGATACGCAGTATTTT CASSLDGGSTDTQYF
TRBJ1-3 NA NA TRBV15 TGTGCCACCAGCAGAGGAGGAAGCAGGGTGTGGGGAAACACCATATATTTT CATSRGGSRVWGNTIYF
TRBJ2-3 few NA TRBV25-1 TGTGCCAGCAGTGGGGTCGGTCGGACAGATACGCAGTATTTT CASSGVGRTDTQYF
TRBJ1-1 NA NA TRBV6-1 TGTGCCAGCAGTGAGGGGACGGCTAACACTGAAGCTTTCTTT CASSEGTANTEAFF
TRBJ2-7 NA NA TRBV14 TGTGCCAGCAGTACGGGAGCCTACGAGCAGTACTTC CASSTGAYEQYF
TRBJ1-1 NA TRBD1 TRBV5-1 TGCGCCAGCAGCAGACCGGGACAGGGATCTGAAGCTTTCTTT CASSRPGQGSEAFF
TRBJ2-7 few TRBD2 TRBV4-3 TGCGCCAGCAGCCAAGGGAGCGGGGGAGCCTACGAGCAGTACTTC CASSQGSGGAYEQYF
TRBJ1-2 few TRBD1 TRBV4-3 TGCGCCAGCAGCCTTAACTCCGACAGGGGCGGTGTTGCCTACACCTTC CASSLNSDRGGVAYTF
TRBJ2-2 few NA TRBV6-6 TGTGCCAGCAAGGGTCCCTCCGACGGGGAGCTGTTTTTT CASKGPSDGELFF
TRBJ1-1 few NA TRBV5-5 TGTGCCAGCAGCTTGGAGGGGCAGAACACTGAAGCTTTCTTT CASSLEGQNTEAFF
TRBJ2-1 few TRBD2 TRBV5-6 TGTGCCAGCAGCTCCGGGACTAGCGGATACAATGAGCAGTTCTTC CASSSGTSGYNEQFF
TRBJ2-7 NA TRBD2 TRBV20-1 TGCAGTGCTAGGGCTAGCGGGACGGTTGTAGAGCAGTACTTC CSARASGTVVEQYF
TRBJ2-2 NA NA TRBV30 TGTGCCTGGGGCCTGGGCCCAACCGGGGAGCTGTTTTTT CAWGLGPTGELFF
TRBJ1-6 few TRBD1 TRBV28 TGTGCCAGCGACAGGGAGGGATCACCCCTCCACTTT CASDREGSPLHF
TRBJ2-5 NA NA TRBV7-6 TGTGCCAGCAGCCCTTTTGAGGGCCGGGAGACCCAGTACTTC CASSPFEGRETQYF
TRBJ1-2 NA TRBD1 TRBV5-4 TGTGCCAGCACTGGACAGGGGGCGGTCTATGGCTACACCTTC CASTGQGAVYGYTF
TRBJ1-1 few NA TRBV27 TGTGCCAGCAGTTCGCACTTGAACACTGAAGCTTTCTTT CASSSHLNTEAFF
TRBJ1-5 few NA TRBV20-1 TGCAGTGCTGAAGAACCCCAGGGCAATCAGCCCCAGCATTTT CSAEEPQGNQPQHF
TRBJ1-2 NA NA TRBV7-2 TGTGCCAGCAGCTTTCCCCCCCCTGCAGGGTGTAGAGGCTACACCTTC CASSFPPPAGCRGYTF